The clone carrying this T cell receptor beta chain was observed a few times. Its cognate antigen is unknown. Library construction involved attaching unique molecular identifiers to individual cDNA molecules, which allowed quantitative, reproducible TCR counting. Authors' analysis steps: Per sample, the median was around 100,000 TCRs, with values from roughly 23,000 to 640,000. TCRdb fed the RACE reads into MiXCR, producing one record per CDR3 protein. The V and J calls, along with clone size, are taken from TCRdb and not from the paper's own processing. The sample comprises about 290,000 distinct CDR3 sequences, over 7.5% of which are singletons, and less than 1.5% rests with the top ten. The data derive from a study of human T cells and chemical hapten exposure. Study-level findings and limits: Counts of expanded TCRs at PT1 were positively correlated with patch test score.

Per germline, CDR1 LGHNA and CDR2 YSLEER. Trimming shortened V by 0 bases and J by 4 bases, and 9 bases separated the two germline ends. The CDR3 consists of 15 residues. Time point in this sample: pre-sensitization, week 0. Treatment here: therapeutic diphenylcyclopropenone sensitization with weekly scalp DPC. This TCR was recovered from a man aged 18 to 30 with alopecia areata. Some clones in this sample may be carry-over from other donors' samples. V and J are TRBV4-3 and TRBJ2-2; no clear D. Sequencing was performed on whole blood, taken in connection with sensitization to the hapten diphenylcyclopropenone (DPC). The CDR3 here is CASSQDWGITGELFF. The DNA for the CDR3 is TGCGCCAGCAGCCAAGATTGGGGAATCACCGGGGAGCTGTTTTTT.